The present entry profiles one T cell receptor (beta chain) with its context. The data stem from a study of blood T cell repertoires in COVID-19. Study-level background: Sites in the United States, Italy and Spain provided acute and convalescent COVID-19 samples. PBMCs, B-cell-depleted T cells, or T cells were the source of the cDNA or gDNA that made up the material.

The CDR3 runs to 11 residues. Between the trimmed V and J ends, which lost 5 bases and 3 bases, there was a span of 5 bases. Under the authors' procedure: Cell counts per sample came from amplifying reference gene primers. Measured with immunoSEQ multiplex PCR; TCRdb has only the in-frame clones, and not every one. The DNA was the basis for D and trimming; V, J and clone size are from that table. The sample lists more than 300,000 clones, around 90% occurring once. The rearrangement uses TRBV12-3 or TRBV12-4 and TRBJ2-7; D is unresolved. Specimen: peripheral blood. This sequence was found in a man between 18 and 35 years old who had recovered from COVID-19. The CDR3 nucleotides are TGTGCCAGCAGTCTAAACTACGAGCAGTACTTC. This codes for CASSLNYEQYF.